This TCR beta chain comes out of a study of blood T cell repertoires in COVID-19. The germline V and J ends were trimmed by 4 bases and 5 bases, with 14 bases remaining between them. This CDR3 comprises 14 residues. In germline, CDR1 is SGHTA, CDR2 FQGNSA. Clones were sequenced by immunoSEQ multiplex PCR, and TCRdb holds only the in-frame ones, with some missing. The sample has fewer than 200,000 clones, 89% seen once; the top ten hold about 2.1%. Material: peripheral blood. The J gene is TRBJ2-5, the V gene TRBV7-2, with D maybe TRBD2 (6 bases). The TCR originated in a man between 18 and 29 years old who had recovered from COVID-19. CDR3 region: CASSYAAGGETQYF. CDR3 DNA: TGTGCCAGCAGCTACGCAGCGGGCGGGGAGACCCAGTACTTC.